Listed below are T cell receptor beta chains from one sample, sequenced in a study of CD8 T cells in ankylosing spondylitis. TCRdb re-called the 5' RACE reads with MiXCR, one entry per CDR3 protein. Of about 250,000 distinct CDR3 sequences in the sample, under 35% were seen once. Sequencing input: blood, either unsorted or a sorted T cell fraction (not recorded which). The receptors here all came from a male donor with ankylosing spondylitis or in good health (not recorded which). CDR3s include the opening cysteine and the closing phenylalanine or tryptophan. D genes are given only for firm matches. Only part of the rows carry a size: once, few, many, or a class if the clone is expanded.

TRBJ1-1,many,-,TRBV29-1,TGCAGCGTTGAAGAGGCGCTTGTGGCATTGAACACTGAAGCTTTCTTT,CSVEEALVALNTEAFF
TRBJ2-7,many,-,TRBV20-1,TGCAGTGCTTATGACAGATATTCAAAAGGGCAGTACTTC,CSAYDRYSKGQYF
TRBJ2-5,few,-,TRBV20-1,TGCAGTGCCCATGCGGGGATCCAAGAGACCCAGTACTTC,CSAHAGIQETQYF
TRBJ1-4,few,-,TRBV29-1,TGCAGCGTAAAACAGGGATGGGATGAAAAACTGTTTTTT,CSVKQGWDEKLFF
TRBJ2-7,-,-,TRBV7-9,TGTGCCAGCAGCCCCTCGCAGGCCTACGAGCAGTACTTC,CASSPSQAYEQYF
TRBJ2-7,few,TRBD1,TRBV20-1,TGCAGTGCTAGAGATTACGACAGGGGAACCTACGAGCAGTACTTC,CSARDYDRGTYEQYF
TRBJ1-1,few,TRBD1,TRBV19,TGTGCCACCAGGACAGGGGAAAGGTTGGGCACTGAAGCTTTCTTT,CATRTGERLGTEAFF
TRBJ2-3,-,TRBD1,TRBV20-1,TGCAGTGCCAGACAGGGGAACACAGATACGCAGTATTTT,CSARQGNTDTQYF
TRBJ2-5,-,-,TRBV29-1,TGCAGCGTTGCCTCAGGACTACAAGAGACCCAGTACTTC,CSVASGLQETQYF
TRBJ1-1,-,-,TRBV12-3/TRBV12-4,TGTGCCAGCAGTTTGGTTGGGGGCGTCACTGAAGCTTTCTTT,CASSLVGGVTEAFF
TRBJ2-3,-,TRBD2,TRBV9,TGTGCCAGCGACAGCGGGGAGGGGTCAGATACGCAGTATTTT,CASDSGEGSDTQYF
TRBJ2-3,few,-,TRBV5-6,TGTGCCAGCAGCACCACCACAGATACGCAGTATTTT,CASSTTTDTQYF
TRBJ1-2,-,-,TRBV7-8,TGTGCCAGCAGCACCACGTCGATCTATGGCTACACCTTC,CASSTTSIYGYTF
TRBJ2-2,once,-,TRBV7-9,TGTGCCAGCAGCCTGGCGGGGGCCGTGGCCGGGGAGCTGTTTTTT,CASSLAGAVAGELFF
TRBJ2-3,-,TRBD2,TRBV10-2,TGCGCCAGCACCGAGTATAATAGCGGGGACACAGATACGCAGTATTTT,CASTEYNSGDTDTQYF
TRBJ1-1,-,-,TRBV7-9,TGTGCCAGCAGCCCCCGGGACACCACTGAAGCTTTCTTT,CASSPRDTTEAFF
TRBJ2-7,few,-,TRBV20-1,TGCAGTGCCCCTGACGGACCCTACGAGCAGTACTTC,CSAPDGPYEQYF
TRBJ2-4,few,TRBD2,TRBV12-3/TRBV12-4,TGTGCCAGCAGTAGGCGCGGGGGGATAGCCAAAAACATTCAGTACTTC,CASSRRGGIAKNIQYF
TRBJ2-5,few,-,TRBV5-5,TGTGCCAGCAGCTTGTACCGGGGGTCGCGAGAGACCCAGTACTTC,CASSLYRGSRETQYF
TRBJ2-5,-,-,TRBV12-3/TRBV12-4,TGTGCCAGCAGTTTTACTAGCCGGGAGACCCAGTACTTC,CASSFTSRETQYF
TRBJ2-3,few,-,TRBV12-3/TRBV12-4,TGTGCCAGCAGGGAGAGTCCCCCTAGCACAGATACGCAGTATTTT,CASRESPPSTDTQYF
TRBJ2-1,few,TRBD2,TRBV6-5,TGTGCCAGCAGTTACGAACCGGGGGTTAGCGGGGTGTATGAGCAGTTCTTC,CASSYEPGVSGVYEQFF
TRBJ2-7,few,-,TRBV10-3,TGTGCCATCAGTGACCCTAGTTTAGGAGGGGTCCGCAGTGACGAGCAGTACTTC,CAISDPSLGGVRSDEQYF
TRBJ2-2,-,-,TRBV6-1,TGTGCCAGCAGTACGGAAACGAACACCGGGGAGCTGTTTTTT,CASSTETNTGELFF
TRBJ2-5,many,-,TRBV28,TGTGCCAGCAGTACTCAAGAGACCCAGTACTTC,CASSTQETQYF
TRBJ1-2,-,-,TRBV6-5,TGTGCCAGCAGTTACGCAGGGAACTATGGCTACACCTTC,CASSYAGNYGYTF
TRBJ1-1,-,-,TRBV5-1,TGCGCCAGCAGCCTAATCCCGGGGGGTGGAGAAGCTTTCTTT,CASSLIPGGGEAFF
TRBJ2-7,-,-,TRBV27,TGTGCCAGCAGTTCCGGGGCTGACTACGAGCAGTACTTC,CASSSGADYEQYF
TRBJ2-7,-,TRBD1,TRBV12-3/TRBV12-4,TGTGCCAGCAGTTTCGGGACAGCTGGTATAGGGCAGTACTTC,CASSFGTAGIGQYF
TRBJ2-1,-,-,TRBV14,TGTGCCAGCAGCCAAGATTTAGGGGCCTACAATGAGCAGTTCTTC,CASSQDLGAYNEQFF
TRBJ1-5,-,-,TRBV7-8,TGTGCCAGCAGCTTAGGTTCGGGTCTTCGTCAGCCCCAGCATTTT,CASSLGSGLRQPQHF
TRBJ2-1,-,TRBD2,TRBV19,TGTGCCAGTAGTATAGACGGGGGGGGCCGCTACAATGAGCAGTTCTTC,CASSIDGGGRYNEQFF
TRBJ2-5,-,-,TRBV7-2,TGTGCCAGCAGCTTAGCTCCAGGGGAGACCCAGTACTTC,CASSLAPGETQYF
TRBJ2-1,few,TRBD2,TRBV10-2,TGCGCCAGCACCTCCGCCGCGGGAGGGGGTTCCTACAATGAGCAGTTCTTC,CASTSAAGGGSYNEQFF
TRBJ2-1,-,-,TRBV5-1,TGCGCCAGCAGTGCCGTTTCCCCAAACAATGAGCAGTTCTTC,CASSAVSPNNEQFF
TRBJ2-3,-,TRBD2,TRBV29-1,TGCAGCGTTGTCGCCGGACTAGCCGCGGAGGATACGCAGTATTTT,CSVVAGLAAEDTQYF
TRBJ2-3,few,-,TRBV24-1,TGTGCCACCAGTGATTTTGTGGGGGAGGGCACAGATACGCAGTATTTT,CATSDFVGEGTDTQYF
TRBJ1-5,-,-,TRBV4-1,TGCGCCAGCAGCCAACCGAGGACAGGCAATCAGCCCCAGCATTTT,CASSQPRTGNQPQHF
TRBJ2-1,-,TRBD1,TRBV28,TGTGCCAGCAGTTGGGGCGAGGGGGCGGTCTACAATGAGCAGTTCTTC,CASSWGEGAVYNEQFF
TRBJ1-5,-,-,TRBV20-1,TGCAGTGCGCAGGCCGGGATCCTTACTTATAGCAATCAGCCCCAGCATTTT,CSAQAGILTYSNQPQHF
TRBJ1-1,-,-,TRBV3-1,TGTGCCAGCAGCCAAGTGTCGTGGACTCTAATGAACACTGAAGCTTTCTTT,CASSQVSWTLMNTEAFF
TRBJ2-3,-,TRBD2,TRBV6-4,TGTGCCAGCAGTGACTTGGCTAGCGGGAACACAGATACGCAGTATTTT,CASSDLASGNTDTQYF
TRBJ2-7,few,TRBD2,TRBV20-1,TGCAGTGCTCCAGCGGGGGGGCCTAGGGTCGAGCAGTACTTC,CSAPAGGPRVEQYF
TRBJ2-5,-,-,TRBV20-1,TGCAGTGCTAACCAGGGGAAGGTGACCCAGTACTTC,CSANQGKVTQYF
TRBJ2-1,-,TRBD2,TRBV7-8,TGTGCCAGCAGCTTCCCGACTAGCGGGGGGGCTGATGAGCAGTTCTTC,CASSFPTSGGADEQFF
TRBJ2-3,few,TRBD1,TRBV12-3/TRBV12-4,TGTGCCAGCACGGGACAGGGCACAGATACGCAGTATTTT,CASTGQGTDTQYF
TRBJ2-3,-,-,TRBV12-3/TRBV12-4,TGTGCCACCCGGGACTCCTTCACAGATACGCAGTATTTT,CATRDSFTDTQYF
TRBJ2-3,-,TRBD2,TRBV20-1,TGCAGTGCTCCCAGACTAGCCCCCAGCACAGATACGCAGTATTTT,CSAPRLAPSTDTQYF
TRBJ2-3,-,-,TRBV5-1,TGCGCCAGCAGCTTGGGGGAGCTCAGCACAGATACGCAGTATTTT,CASSLGELSTDTQYF
TRBJ2-7,many,-,TRBV20-1,TGCAGCCCGCGGGCCGCCAACTCCTACGAGCAGTACTTC,CSPRAANSYEQYF
TRBJ2-7,-,TRBD2,TRBV20-1,TGCAGTGCTTCTATAGCGGGGGGGGACGAGCAGTACTTC,CSASIAGGDEQYF
TRBJ2-7,few,-,TRBV12-3/TRBV12-4,TGTGCCAGCAGTCTGGTACAGAGCTACGAGCAGTACTTC,CASSLVQSYEQYF
TRBJ2-5,few,-,TRBV6-1,TGTGCCAGCAGCGAATCTCTAGTTGGTGAGACCCAGTACTTC,CASSESLVGETQYF